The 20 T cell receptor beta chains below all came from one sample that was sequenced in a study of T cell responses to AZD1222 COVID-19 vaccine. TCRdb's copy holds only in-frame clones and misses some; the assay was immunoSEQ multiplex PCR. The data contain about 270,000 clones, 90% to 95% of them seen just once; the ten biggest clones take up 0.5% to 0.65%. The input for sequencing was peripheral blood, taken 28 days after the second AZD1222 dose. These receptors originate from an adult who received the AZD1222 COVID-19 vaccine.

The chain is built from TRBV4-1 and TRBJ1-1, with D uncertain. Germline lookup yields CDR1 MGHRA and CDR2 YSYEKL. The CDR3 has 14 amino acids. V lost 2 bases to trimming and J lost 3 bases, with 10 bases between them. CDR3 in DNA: TGCGCCAGCAGCCAACGGGTGAGGGACACTGAAGCTTTCTTT. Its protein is CASSQRVRDTEAFF.

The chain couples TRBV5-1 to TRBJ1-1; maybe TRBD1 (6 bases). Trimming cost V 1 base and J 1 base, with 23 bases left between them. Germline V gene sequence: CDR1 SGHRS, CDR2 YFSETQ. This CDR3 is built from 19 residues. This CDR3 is CASSLRGTAGAARNTEAFF. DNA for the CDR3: TGCGCCAGCAGCTTGAGGGGAACCGCAGGGGCGGCGCGGAACACTGAAGCTTTCTTT.

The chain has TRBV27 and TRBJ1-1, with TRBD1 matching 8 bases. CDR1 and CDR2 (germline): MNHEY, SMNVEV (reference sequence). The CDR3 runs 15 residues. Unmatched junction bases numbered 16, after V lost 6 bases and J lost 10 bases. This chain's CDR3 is CASRPWDRPIKGAFF. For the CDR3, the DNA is TGTGCCAGCAGACCTTGGGACAGGCCAATTAAGGGAGCTTTCTTT.

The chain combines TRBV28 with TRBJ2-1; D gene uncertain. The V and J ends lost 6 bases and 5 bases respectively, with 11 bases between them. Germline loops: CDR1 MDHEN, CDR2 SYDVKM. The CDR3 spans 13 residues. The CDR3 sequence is CASRLTPHNEQFF. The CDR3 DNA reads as TGTGCCAGCAGGCTGACCCCTCACAATGAGCAGTTCTTC.

CDR3 sequence (DNA): TGCGCCAGCAGCTTAGGGACGGCTCACTACGAGCAGTACTTC. The encoded protein is CASSLGTAHYEQYF. The chain employs TRBV5-1 and TRBJ2-7; D may match TRBD1 or TRBD2 (5 bases each). The CDR3 has 14 amino acids. Germline lookup yields CDR1 SGHRS and CDR2 YFSETQ. The V end was cut by 2 bases, the J end by 3 bases, with 12 bases between.

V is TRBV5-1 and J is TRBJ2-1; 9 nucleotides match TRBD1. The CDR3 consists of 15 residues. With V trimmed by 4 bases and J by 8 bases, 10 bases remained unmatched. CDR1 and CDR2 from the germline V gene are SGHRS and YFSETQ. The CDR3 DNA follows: TGCGCCAGCAGCCCTGGGACAGGGTCAGGTCATGAGCAGTTCTTC. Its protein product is CASSPGTGSGHEQFF.

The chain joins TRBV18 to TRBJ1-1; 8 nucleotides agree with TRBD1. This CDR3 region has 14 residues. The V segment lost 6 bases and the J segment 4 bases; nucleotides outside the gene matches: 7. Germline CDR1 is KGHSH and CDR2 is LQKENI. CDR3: CASSGTGGSTEAFF. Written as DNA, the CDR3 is TGTGCCAGCTCTGGGACAGGCGGCAGCACTGAAGCTTTCTTT.

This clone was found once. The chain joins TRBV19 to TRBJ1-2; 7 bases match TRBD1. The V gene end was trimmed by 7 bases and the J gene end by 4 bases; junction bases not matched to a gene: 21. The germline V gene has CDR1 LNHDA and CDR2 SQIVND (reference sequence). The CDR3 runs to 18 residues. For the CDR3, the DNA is TGTGCCAGTAACTCATGGGGGACAGTTCCTTTGCCCACCTATGGCTACACCTTC. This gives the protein CASNSWGTVPLPTYGYTF.

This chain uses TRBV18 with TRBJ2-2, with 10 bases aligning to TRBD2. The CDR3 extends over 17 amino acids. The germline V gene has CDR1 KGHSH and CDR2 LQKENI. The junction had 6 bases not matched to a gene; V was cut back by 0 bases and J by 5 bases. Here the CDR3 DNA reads TGTGCCAGCTCACCACCGAGCGGGAGGGCCCGAACCGGGGAGCTGTTTTTT. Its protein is CASSPPSGRARTGELFF.

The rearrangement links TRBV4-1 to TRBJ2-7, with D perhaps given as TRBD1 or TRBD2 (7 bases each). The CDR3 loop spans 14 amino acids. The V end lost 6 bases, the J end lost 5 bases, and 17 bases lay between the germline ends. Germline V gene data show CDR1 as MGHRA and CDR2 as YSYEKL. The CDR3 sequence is CASSGRQGGNEQYF. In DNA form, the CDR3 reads TGCGCCAGCAGTGGTAGACAGGGAGGGAACGAGCAGTACTTC.

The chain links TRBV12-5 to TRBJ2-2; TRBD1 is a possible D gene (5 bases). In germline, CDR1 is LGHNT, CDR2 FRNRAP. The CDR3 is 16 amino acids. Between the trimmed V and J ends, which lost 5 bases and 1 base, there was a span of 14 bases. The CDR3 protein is CASGPGHPMNTGELFF. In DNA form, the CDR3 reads TGTGCTAGTGGTCCTGGACACCCAATGAACACCGGGGAGCTGTTTTTT.

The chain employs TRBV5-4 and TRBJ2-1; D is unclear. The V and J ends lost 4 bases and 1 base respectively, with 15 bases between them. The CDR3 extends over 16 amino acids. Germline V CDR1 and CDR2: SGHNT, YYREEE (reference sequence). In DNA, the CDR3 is TGTGCCAGCAGCCCGAAGAAAACTCAATCCTACAATGAGCAGTTCTTC. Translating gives CASSPKKTQSYNEQFF.

CDR3 residues: CASSALMGGVTEAFF. The CDR3 DNA reads TGTGCCAGCAGTGCCCTCATGGGGGGGGTGACTGAAGCTTTCTTT. The chain couples TRBV2 to TRBJ1-1, with D possibly matching TRBD1 (5 bases). Germline values: CDR1 SNHLY, CDR2 FYNNEI. The CDR3 is 15 amino acids. V was clipped by 4 bases and J by 5 bases, with 17 bases between them. Full variable domain (remainder filled in from reference TRBV2 and TRBJ1-1): EPEVTQTPSHQVTQMGQEVILRCVPISNHLYFYWYRQILGQKVEFLVSFYNNEISEKSEIFDDQFSVERPDGSNFTLKIRSTKLEDSAMYFCASSALMGGVTEAFFGQGTRLTVV.

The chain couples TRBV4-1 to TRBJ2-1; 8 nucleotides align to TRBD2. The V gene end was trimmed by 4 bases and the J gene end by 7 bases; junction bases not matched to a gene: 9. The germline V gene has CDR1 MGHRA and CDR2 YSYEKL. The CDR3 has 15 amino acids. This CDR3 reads CASSRGSGIGNEQFF. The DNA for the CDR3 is TGCGCCAGCAGCCGAGGTAGCGGGATTGGAAATGAGCAGTTCTTC.

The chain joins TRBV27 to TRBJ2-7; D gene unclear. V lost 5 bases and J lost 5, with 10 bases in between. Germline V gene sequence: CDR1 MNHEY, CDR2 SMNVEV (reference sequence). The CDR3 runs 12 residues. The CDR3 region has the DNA TGTGCCAGCAGTCCCTCCCTCCACGAGCAGTACTTC. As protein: CASSPSLHEQYF.

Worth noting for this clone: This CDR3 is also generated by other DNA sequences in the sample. The CDR3, as DNA: TGTGCCAGCAGTTATGGACAGGGGGATCAGCCCCAGCATTTT. Translating gives CASSYGQGDQPQHF. The V and J genes are TRBV2 and TRBJ1-5; 10 nucleotides agree with TRBD1. The CDR3 is 14 amino acids. Trimming removed 5 bases from V and 5 bases from J; junction bases left unmatched: 3. CDR1 and CDR2 (germline): SNHLY, FYNNEI. Full variable domain (outside the CDR3, taken from reference TRBV2 and TRBJ1-5): EPEVTQTPSHQVTQMGQEVILRCVPISNHLYFYWYRQILGQKVEFLVSFYNNEISEKSEIFDDQFSVERPDGSNFTLKIRSTKLEDSAMYFCASSYGQGDQPQHFGDGTRLSIL.

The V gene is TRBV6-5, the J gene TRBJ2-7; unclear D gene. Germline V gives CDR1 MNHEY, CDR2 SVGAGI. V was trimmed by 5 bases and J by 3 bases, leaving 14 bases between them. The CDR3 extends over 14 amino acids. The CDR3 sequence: CASSLTQRGYEQYF. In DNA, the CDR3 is TGTGCCAGCAGTCTTACCCAGCGCGGCTACGAGCAGTACTTC.

The CDR3 DNA follows: TGTGCCAGCAGCTTTAAATCGGGGAGTGAGCAGTACTTC. It yields the protein CASSFKSGSEQYF. The chain has TRBV7-2 and TRBJ2-7; D may be TRBD2 (5 bases). This CDR3 has 13 residues. With 3 bases removed from V and 7 bases from J, the gap between germline ends came to 13 bases. The germline V gene has CDR1 SGHTA and CDR2 FQGNSA.

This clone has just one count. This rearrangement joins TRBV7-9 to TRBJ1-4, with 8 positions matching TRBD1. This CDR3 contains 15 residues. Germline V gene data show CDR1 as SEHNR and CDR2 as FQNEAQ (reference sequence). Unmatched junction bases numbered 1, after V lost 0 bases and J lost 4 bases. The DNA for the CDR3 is TGTGCCAGCAGCTTAGCCGGACAGGGTAATGAAAAACTGTTTTTT. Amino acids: CASSLAGQGNEKLFF.

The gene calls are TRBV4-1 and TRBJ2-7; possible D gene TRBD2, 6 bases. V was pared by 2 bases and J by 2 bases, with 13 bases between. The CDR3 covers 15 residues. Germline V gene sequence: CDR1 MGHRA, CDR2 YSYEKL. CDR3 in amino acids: CASSQLAVFAYEQYF. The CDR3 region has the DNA TGCGCCAGCAGCCAATTAGCGGTATTTGCCTACGAGCAGTACTTC.